This T cell receptor beta chain was captured in a study of post-analysis software for immune sequencing data. The overall study: Patients with relapsing-remitting, secondary progressive and progressive-relapsing multiple sclerosis courses were all represented.

Incorporated into the TCR beta cDNA libraries were unique molecular identifiers, which served to reduce PCR and sequencing biases. Input amounts of about 0.95 to 10 million T cells were used. These gave 500,000 or so cDNA molecules, so each molecule approximated one T cell. A single record per CDR3 protein comes from TCRdb applying MiXCR to the PCR reads. This table has fewer than 900,000 distinct CDR3 sequences, about 45% appearing once. Points from the study as a whole: Controls significantly exceeded multiple sclerosis patients in normalized Chao1 diversity. Samples sharing a preparation batch grouped tightly together when assessed by F measure. Comparison of patients with controls showed 5 or 6 TRBV segments more frequent in patients, TRBV5-6, TRBV5-1 and TRBV20-1 among them.

The sample holds one count of this clonotype. The antigen is not known. Trimming took off 4 bases at V and 1 base at J, with 7 bases between the two ends. The CDR3 has 14 amino acids. CDR1 MNHEY and CDR2 SMNVEV come from the germline V gene (reference sequence). The receptor was isolated from a girl aged 10 to 17 with multiple sclerosis. The chain couples TRBV27 to TRBJ1-4; D gene unclear. Material: blood. CDR3 bases: TGTGCCAGCAGTTCCCGTAGAACTAATGAAAAACTGTTTTTT. It specifies CASSSRRTNEKLFF.